Below are 9 T cell receptor beta chains sequenced from a single sample in a study of blood T cell repertoires in COVID-19. Clones were read by immunoSEQ multiplex PCR, and TCRdb kept only the in-frame ones, dropping some. The sample records over 40,000 clones, 80% to 95% being singletons. The sample taken for sequencing was peripheral blood. The receptors stem from a human donor in a cohort sampled during active COVID-19.

The chain is built from TRBV7-2 and TRBJ2-3; 9 positions match TRBD2. The CDR3 spans 16 residues. Germline CDR1 is SGHTA and CDR2 is FQGNSA. J lost 6 bases, V lost 6 bases, and 13 bases had no gene match. In DNA form, the CDR3 reads TGTGCCAGCAGTCCTCAGGAAGCGGGAGGAGGGGATACGCAGTATTTT. It codes for CASSPQEAGGGDTQYF.

The rearrangement joins TRBV5-1 to TRBJ2-5; 9 positions agree with TRBD1. Germline CDR1 reads SGHRS; CDR2 reads YFSETQ. J was trimmed by 5 bases and V by 4 bases; bases with no gene match: 6. This CDR3 contains 14 residues. CDR3 nucleotides: TGCGCCAGCAGCCGGGACAGGGAGTTGGAGACCCAGTACTTC. Translated: CASSRDRELETQYF.

The chain employs TRBV19 and TRBJ2-5, with 13 bases fitting TRBD2. Per the germline V gene, CDR1 is LNHDA and CDR2 is SQIVND (reference sequence). Germline trimming cut 1 base from V and 6 bases from J; bases unmatched to any gene: 2. The CDR3 is 15 residues long. The CDR3 reads CASSIGTSGSKTQYF. The CDR3 nucleotides are TGTGCCAGTAGTATAGGGACTAGCGGGAGTAAGACCCAGTACTTC. Combining the CDR3 with reference TRBV19 and TRBJ2-5 gives the whole variable domain DGGITQSPKYLFRKEGQNVTLSCEQNLNHDAMYWYRQDPGQGLRLIYYSQIVNDFQKGDIAEGYSVSREKKESFPLTVTSAQKNPTAFYLCASSIGTSGSKTQYFGPGTRLLVL.

The genes are TRBV7-9 and TRBJ2-5; D may be TRBD2 (6 bases). Germline V CDR1 and CDR2: SEHNR, FQNEAQ (reference sequence). There are 15 residues in the CDR3. The germline V and J ends were trimmed by 5 bases and 3 bases, with 16 bases remaining between them. CDR3 sequence: CASSLPGTFKETQYF. CDR3 bases: TGTGCCAGCAGCCTGCCCGGGACTTTCAAAGAGACCCAGTACTTC.

The chain joins TRBV10-3 to TRBJ1-4; D not resolved. Germline CDR1 reads ENHRY; CDR2 reads SYGVKD. Trimming took 3 bases from V and 4 from J, leaving 6 bases between them. This CDR3 region has 13 residues. In nucleotides, the CDR3 is TGTGCCATCAGTGATCCCCTTAATGAAAAACTGTTTTTT. Protein: CAISDPLNEKLFF.

The rearrangement joins TRBV4-1 to TRBJ2-5; D is perhaps TRBD2 (5 bases). In germline, CDR1 is MGHRA, CDR2 YSYEKL. CDR3 length: 15 amino acids. V was shortened by 0 bases and J by 2 bases, with 10 bases between the two germline ends. CDR3 region: CASSQDSPGQETQYF. As DNA, the CDR3 is TGCGCCAGCAGCCAAGATAGCCCGGGGCAAGAGACCCAGTACTTC.

The rearrangement links TRBV7-2 to TRBJ2-2, with a tentative D call TRBD1 (6 bases). From germline, CDR1 is SGHTA and CDR2 FQGNSA. This CDR3 has 17 amino acids. Deletions cut 2 bases from V and 1 base from J, with 14 bases between. The CDR3 sequence is CASSLLAGTRNTGELFF. In DNA, the CDR3 is TGTGCCAGCAGCTTACTTGCCGGGACAAGGAACACCGGGGAGCTGTTTTTT.

This chain joins TRBV11-2 and TRBJ2-3, with TRBD1 matching over 8 bases. With 4 bases clipped from V and 3 bases from J, the junction kept 6 bases outside the gene matches. This CDR3 contains 15 residues. CDR1 and CDR2 (germline): SGHAT, FQNNGV. CDR3 sequence reads: CASSSQGAWTDTQYF. The CDR3 DNA sequence: TGTGCCAGCAGCTCCCAGGGGGCTTGGACAGATACGCAGTATTTT.

The chain is built from TRBV30 and TRBJ2-7, with 10 bases fitting TRBD2. J lost 3 bases, V lost 0 bases, and 5 bases had no gene match. The CDR3 loop spans 15 amino acids. Germline loops: CDR1 GTSNPN, CDR2 SVGIG (reference sequence). CDR3 sequence: CAWSVLGLAVYEQYF. The CDR3 nucleotides are TGTGCCTGGAGTGTACTAGGACTAGCGGTCTACGAGCAGTACTTC.